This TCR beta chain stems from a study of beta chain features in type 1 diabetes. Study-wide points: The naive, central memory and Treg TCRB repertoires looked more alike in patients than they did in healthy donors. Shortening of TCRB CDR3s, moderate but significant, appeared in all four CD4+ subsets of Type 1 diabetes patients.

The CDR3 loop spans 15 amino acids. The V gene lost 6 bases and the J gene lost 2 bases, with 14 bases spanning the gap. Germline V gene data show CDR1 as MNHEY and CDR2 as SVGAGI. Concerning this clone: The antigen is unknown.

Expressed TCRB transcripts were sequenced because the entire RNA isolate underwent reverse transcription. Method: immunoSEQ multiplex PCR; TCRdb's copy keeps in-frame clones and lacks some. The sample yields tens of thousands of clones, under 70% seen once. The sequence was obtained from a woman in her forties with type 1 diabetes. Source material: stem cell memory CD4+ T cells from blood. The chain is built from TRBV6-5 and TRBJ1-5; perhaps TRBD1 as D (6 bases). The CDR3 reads CASRPNRVRNQPQHF. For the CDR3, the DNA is TGTGCCAGCAGACCCAACAGGGTACGCAATCAGCCCCAGCATTTT.